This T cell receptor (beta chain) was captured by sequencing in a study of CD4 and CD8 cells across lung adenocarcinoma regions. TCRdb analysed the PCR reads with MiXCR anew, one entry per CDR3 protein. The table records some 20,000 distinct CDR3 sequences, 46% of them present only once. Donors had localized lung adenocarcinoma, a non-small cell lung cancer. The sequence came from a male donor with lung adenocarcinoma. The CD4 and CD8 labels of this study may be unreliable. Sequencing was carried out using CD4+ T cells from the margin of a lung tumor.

The CDR3 bases are TGTGCCAGCAGCTCCGCCCGTGAGCAGTTCTTC. Its protein is CASSSAREQFF. This chain connects TRBV7-9 to TRBJ2-1; D uncertain. CDR3 length equals 11 residues. The V end was cut by 4 bases, the J end by 9 bases, with 7 bases between. Germline V gene data show CDR1 as SEHNR and CDR2 as FQNEAQ (reference sequence).